The 25 T cell receptor beta chains in this list originate from one sample, sequenced in a study of T cells after posttransplantation cyclophosphamide. The assay was immunoSEQ multiplex PCR, and TCRdb's table has in-frame clones only and misses some. The repertoire consists of roughly 8,100 clones, none detected only once. Treatment was busulfan-fludarabine conditioning, a marrow graft, and cyclophosphamide on days +3 and +4. Sequencing was performed on PBMCs, taken less than 95 days after allogeneic stem cell transplant with posttransplant cyclophosphamide. The receptor set was obtained from a female patient between 55 and 75 years old who received an allogeneic stem cell transplant from an unrelated donor, was CMV-positive, and had acute GVHD only. Some T cells may have come from the graft donor.

This chain joins TRBV29-1 and TRBJ2-5; TRBD1 might be the D (5 bases). CDR1 and CDR2 from the germline V gene are SQVTM and ANQGSEA. The V gene lost 4 bases and the J gene lost 3 bases, with 6 bases spanning the gap. This CDR3 is 11 amino acids long. This chain's CDR3 is CSVAREETQYF. CDR3 nucleotide sequence: TGCAGCGTTGCCAGGGAAGAGACCCAGTACTTC.

This clone was detected only a few times. The CDR3: CTTGSDTQYF. The CDR3 coding sequence is TGCACCACAGGGTCAGATACGCAGTATTTT. This chain uses TRBV29-1 with TRBJ2-3; a possible D gene is TRBD1 (6 bases). CDR1 is SQVTM and CDR2 is ANQGSEA in the germline V gene. This CDR3 is 10 amino acids long.

This clone occurred many times. The V and J genes are TRBV4-1 and TRBJ1-6; tentatively, D is TRBD1 (6 bases). CDR3 size: 15 residues. The ends were cut back, 0 bases at V and 10 bases at J, with 13 bases in the middle. Germline lookup yields CDR1 MGHRA and CDR2 YSYEKL. The CDR3 sequence is CASSQDMGDTSPLHF. CDR3 in DNA: TGCGCCAGCAGCCAAGATATGGGGGACACCTCACCCCTCCACTTT.

The table lists this clone with many counts. This chain connects TRBV7-9 to TRBJ1-3; 7 positions match TRBD1. CDR3 length equals 15 residues. Per germline, CDR1 SEHNR and CDR2 FQNEAQ (reference sequence). V trimming: 6 bases; J trimming: 4 bases; junction bases outside the gene matches: 9. The CDR3 DNA follows: TGTGCCAGCAGGGTCCTGACAGGGTCCGGAAACACCATATATTTT. This translates into CASRVLTGSGNTIYF.

Only a few counts were recorded for this clone. The V call is TRBV28, the J call TRBJ2-3; 8 bases align to TRBD1. The germline gives CDR1 MDHEN, CDR2 SYDVKM. V was clipped by 2 bases and J by 1 base; unmatched bases: 5. The CDR3 covers 16 residues. CDR3 in DNA: TGTGCCAGCAGTTTAGGACAGGGTATGGGCACAGATACGCAGTATTTT. Protein: CASSLGQGMGTDTQYF.

This chain joins TRBV7-2 and TRBJ2-5; TRBD2 agrees at 8 bases. The CDR3 extends over 14 amino acids. V trimming: 5 bases; J trimming: 7 bases; junction bases outside the gene matches: 9. CDR1 is SGHTA, CDR2 FQGNSA, per germline. The CDR3 region has the DNA TGTGCCAGCAGCCAACTAGCGGACGTCGGGACCCAGTACTTC. It encodes CASSQLADVGTQYF.

This clone was found many times. The genes are TRBV7-3 and TRBJ2-1; 8 bases align to TRBD2. Unmatched junction bases numbered 2, after V lost 3 bases and J lost 7 bases. The CDR3 contains 13 residues. The V gene's germline CDR1 is SGHTA and CDR2 FQGTGA. CDR3 nucleotides: TGTGCCAGCAGCTTTAGCGGGGAAAATGAGCAGTTCTTC. It specifies CASSFSGENEQFF.

This clone was seen at least ten times. This chain uses TRBV6-1 with TRBJ1-1, with 10 bases identical to TRBD1. This CDR3 contains 15 residues. Germline values: CDR1 MNHNS, CDR2 SASEGT. V trimming: 8 bases; J trimming: 0 bases; junction bases outside the gene matches: 6. The CDR3 region is CASQDRGNMNTEAFF. The CDR3 region has the DNA TGTGCCAGCCAGGACAGGGGGAATATGAACACTGAAGCTTTCTTT.

This clone was recorded at least ten times. CDR3 DNA sequence: TGTGCCAGCAGCTTGCAGGGCGTTAACACTGAAGCTTTCTTT. The encoded protein is CASSLQGVNTEAFF. The chain joins TRBV5-4 to TRBJ1-1, with D possibly matching TRBD1 (5 bases). This CDR3 region has 14 residues. Germline V gives CDR1 SGHNT, CDR2 YYREEE (reference sequence). Trimming left V 1 base short and J 2 bases short, with 9 bases between.

This clone has at least ten counts. The gene calls are TRBV4-1 and TRBJ2-7; D remains ambiguous. The germline V and J ends were trimmed by 3 bases and 6 bases, with 15 bases remaining between them. The CDR3 consists of 14 residues. The V gene's germline CDR1 is MGHRA and CDR2 YSYEKL. CDR3 region: CASSQEPQGLEQYF. CDR3 coding DNA: TGCGCCAGCAGCCAGGAACCACAAGGGCTCGAGCAGTACTTC.

This clone has ten or more counts. In nucleotides, the CDR3 is TGTGCCAGCAGCCGGAGACAGGTCTCTGGGGCCAACGTCCTGACTTTC. Encoded protein: CASSRRQVSGANVLTF. The chain employs TRBV7-2 and TRBJ2-6; possibly TRBD1 for D (6 bases). The germline CDR1 and CDR2 sequences are SGHTA and FQGNSA. The CDR3 is 16 residues long. V was cut by 5 bases and J by 0 bases, with 11 bases left in between.

This clone was seen ten or more times. The chain is built from TRBV19 and TRBJ2-7; 8 bases match TRBD2. Trimming removed 10 bases from V and 4 bases from J; junction bases left unmatched: 12. The CDR3 extends over 14 amino acids. Germline loops: CDR1 LNHDA, CDR2 SQIVND (reference sequence). The CDR3 nucleotides are TGTGCCACCGGATACGGGACGGGGGGGTACGAGCAGTACTTC. It is translated as CATGYGTGGYEQYF.

Many counts were recorded for this clone. J is TRBJ1-1 and V is TRBV2, with D maybe TRBD1 (5 bases). Germline CDR1 reads SNHLY; CDR2 reads FYNNEI. This CDR3 is 12 amino acids long. Trimming stripped 6 bases from V and 6 bases from J, with 11 bases between. CDR3 sequence: CASRPDSSEAFF. DNA of the CDR3: TGTGCCAGCAGACCTGACAGTTCTGAAGCTTTCTTT. Supplemented by reference TRBV2 and TRBJ1-1, the full variable domain reads EPEVTQTPSHQVTQMGQEVILRCVPISNHLYFYWYRQILGQKVEFLVSFYNNEISEKSEIFDDQFSVERPDGSNFTLKIRSTKLEDSAMYFCASRPDSSEAFFGQGTRLTVV.

This clone was seen many times. The CDR3: CASSLETGARNQPQHF. The CDR3 DNA follows: TGTGCCAGCAGCTTAGAGACAGGGGCTCGCAATCAGCCCCAGCATTTT. V gene TRBV7-2 combines with J gene TRBJ1-5, with 8 bases that match TRBD1. The CDR3 sequence is 16 residues long. Germline values: CDR1 SGHTA, CDR2 FQGNSA. With 1 base clipped from V and 2 bases from J, the junction kept 4 bases outside the gene matches.

This clone is medium-sized by share. V gene TRBV6-6 combines with J gene TRBJ1-1; possible D gene TRBD1, 5 bases. The V end lost 2 bases, the J end lost 3 bases, and 16 bases lay between the germline ends. From germline, CDR1 is MNHNY and CDR2 SVGAGI (reference sequence). This CDR3 is 16 amino acids long. The CDR3 region is CASSYVQASEDTEAFF. CDR3 DNA sequence: TGTGCCAGCAGTTACGTACAGGCTAGTGAGGACACTGAAGCTTTCTTT.

The V gene is TRBV28, the J gene TRBJ1-2; 9 bases agree with TRBD1. This CDR3 region has 14 residues. Losses at the gene ends were 7 bases for V and 8 bases for J; bases not matched to a gene: 11. Germline V gives CDR1 MDHEN, CDR2 SYDVKM. CDR3 region: CASTPGQGRYGYTF. As DNA, the CDR3 is TGTGCCAGCACCCCGGGACAGGGAAGATACGGCTACACCTTC.

This clone was counted ten times or more. The rearrangement uses TRBV4-1 and TRBJ2-2; 8 bases fit TRBD2. After removal of 0 bases from V and 5 bases from J, the junction contained 5 bases not matched to a gene. This CDR3 region has 16 residues. The germline gives CDR1 MGHRA, CDR2 YSYEKL. The CDR3 nucleotides read TGCGCCAGCAGCCAAGAACCCAGCGGGAGAACCGGGGAGCTGTTTTTT. Translation gives CASSQEPSGRTGELFF.

This clone was counted many times. The genes are TRBV27 and TRBJ2-1; TRBD2 is a possible D gene (6 bases). The CDR3 consists of 13 residues. The germline CDR1 and CDR2 sequences are MNHEY and SMNVEV (reference sequence). V was shortened by 6 bases and J by 9 bases, with 15 bases between the two germline ends. CDR3 sequence reads: CASRLPGVGEQFF. CDR3 DNA sequence: TGTGCCAGCAGGTTGCCGGGGGTGGGTGAGCAGTTCTTC.

This clone came up many times. V and J are TRBV4-1 and TRBJ1-1; weak D call: TRBD1 (5 bases). The CDR3 sequence is 13 residues long. The ends were cut back, 3 bases at V and 4 bases at J, with 9 bases in the middle. CDR1 is MGHRA and CDR2 is YSYEKL in the germline V gene. The CDR3 DNA reads as TGCGCCAGCAGCCACCTCCAGGGCACTGAAGCTTTCTTT. Encoded protein: CASSHLQGTEAFF.

This clone was recorded at least ten times. This chain joins TRBV7-7 and TRBJ1-5; no definite D call. CDR3 length: 13 residues. Germline CDR1 reads SSHAT; CDR2 reads FNYEAQ (reference sequence). Trimming cost V 1 base and J 5 bases, with 6 bases left between them. The CDR3 loop is CASSLGVDQPQHF. In nucleotides, the CDR3 is TGTGCCAGCAGCTTAGGCGTGGATCAGCCCCAGCATTTT.

The table lists this clone with many counts. The chain links TRBV27 to TRBJ1-1; TRBD1 is a possible D gene (5 bases). The CDR3 spans 17 residues. V lost 0 bases to trimming and J lost 0 bases, with 14 bases between them. CDR1 is MNHEY, CDR2 SMNVEV, per germline (reference sequence). The CDR3 nucleotides are TGTGCCAGCAGTTTATCCGTTCTCAACAGGTTGAACACTGAAGCTTTCTTT. Amino acid sequence: CASSLSVLNRLNTEAFF.

Ten or more counts support this clone. This chain uses TRBV19 with TRBJ2-7, with 10 bases matching TRBD2. Losses at the gene ends were 6 bases for V and 7 bases for J; bases not matched to a gene: 6. CDR3 length: 13 amino acids. Germline V lookup: CDR1 LNHDA, CDR2 SQIVND (reference sequence). CDR3 protein: CASSSSGSGEQYF. The DNA for the CDR3 is TGTGCCAGTAGCTCTAGCGGGAGTGGGGAGCAGTACTTC.

This clone has only a few counts. V gene TRBV30 combines with J gene TRBJ1-2; 8 bases fit TRBD1. From germline, CDR1 is GTSNPN and CDR2 SVGIG (reference sequence). V lost 4 bases, J lost 8 bases, and 9 bases stayed unmatched. This CDR3 contains 13 residues. The CDR3 loop reads CAWNRQGAGGYTF. DNA for the CDR3: TGTGCCTGGAATCGTCAGGGGGCCGGGGGCTACACCTTC.

CDR3 bases: TGTGCCTGGAGTGATGGACAGGCAGTCCTCTACACTGAAGCTTTCTTT. Protein product: CAWSDGQAVLYTEAFF. J is TRBJ1-1 and V is TRBV30, with 7 bases lining up with TRBD1. Germline V gives CDR1 GTSNPN, CDR2 SVGIG (reference sequence). The junction had 11 bases not matched to a gene; V was cut back by 1 base and J by 3 bases. This CDR3 is built from 16 residues.

This clone is labeled as medium-sized. The chain uses TRBV5-1 and TRBJ1-3; tentative D call: TRBD1 (6 bases). The CDR3 runs 13 residues. Germline CDR1 and CDR2: SGHRS and YFSETQ. The V end lost 7 bases, the J end lost 4 bases, and 12 bases lay between the germline ends. CDR3 in DNA: TGCGCCAGCGCGGTTCAGGGGGGAAACACCATATATTTT. Translating gives CASAVQGGNTIYF. Complete variable domain (other parts from reference TRBV5-1 and TRBJ1-3): KAGVTQTPRYLIKTRGQQVTLSCSPISGHRSVSWYQQTPGQGLQFLFEYFSETQRNKGNFPGRFSGRQFSNSRSEMNVSTLELGDSALYLCASAVQGGNTIYFGEGSWLTVV.